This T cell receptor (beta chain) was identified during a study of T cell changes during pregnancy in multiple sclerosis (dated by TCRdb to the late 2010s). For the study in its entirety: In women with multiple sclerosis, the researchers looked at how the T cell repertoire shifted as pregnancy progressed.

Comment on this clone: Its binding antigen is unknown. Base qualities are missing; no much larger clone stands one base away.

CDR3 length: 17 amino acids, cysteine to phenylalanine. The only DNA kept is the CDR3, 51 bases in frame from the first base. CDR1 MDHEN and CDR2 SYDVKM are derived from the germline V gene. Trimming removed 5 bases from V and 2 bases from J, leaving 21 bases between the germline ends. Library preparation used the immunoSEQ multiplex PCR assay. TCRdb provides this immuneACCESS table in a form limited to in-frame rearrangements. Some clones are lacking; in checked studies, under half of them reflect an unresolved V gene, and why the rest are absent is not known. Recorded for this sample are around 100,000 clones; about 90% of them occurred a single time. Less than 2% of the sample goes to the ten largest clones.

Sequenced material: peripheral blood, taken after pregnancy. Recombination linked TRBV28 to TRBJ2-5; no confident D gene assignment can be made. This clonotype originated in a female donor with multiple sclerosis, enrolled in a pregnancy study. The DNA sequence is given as TGTGCCAGCAGTCCCAAACCCTTTCGACTGCTGCAAGAGACCCAGTACTTC. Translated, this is CASSPKPFRLLQETQYF.